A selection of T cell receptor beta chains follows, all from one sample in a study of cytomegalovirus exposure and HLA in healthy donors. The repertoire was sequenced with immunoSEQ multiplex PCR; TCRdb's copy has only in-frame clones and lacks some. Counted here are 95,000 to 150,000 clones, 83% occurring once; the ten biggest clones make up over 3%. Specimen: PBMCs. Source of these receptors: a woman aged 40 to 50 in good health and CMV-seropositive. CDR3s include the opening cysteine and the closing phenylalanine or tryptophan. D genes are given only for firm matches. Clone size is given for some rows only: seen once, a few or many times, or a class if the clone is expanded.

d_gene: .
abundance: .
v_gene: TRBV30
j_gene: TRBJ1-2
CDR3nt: TGTGCCTGGAGTGTCGGCGGATACTATGGCTACACCTTC
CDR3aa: CAWSVGGYYGYTF

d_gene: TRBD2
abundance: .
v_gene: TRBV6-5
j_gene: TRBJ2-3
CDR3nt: TGTGCCAGCAGTTACGGCCTAGCGGAAATAGATACGCAGTATTTT
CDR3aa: CASSYGLAEIDTQYF

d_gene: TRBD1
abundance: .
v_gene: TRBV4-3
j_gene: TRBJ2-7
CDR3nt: TGCGCCAGCAGCCGTCGGGGACAGAATACCTACGAGCAGTACTTC
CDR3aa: CASSRRGQNTYEQYF

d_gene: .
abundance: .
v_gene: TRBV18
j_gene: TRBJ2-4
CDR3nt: TGTGCCAGCTCACCAGAGAGTCTTGGCAAAAACATTCAGTACTTC
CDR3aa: CASSPESLGKNIQYF

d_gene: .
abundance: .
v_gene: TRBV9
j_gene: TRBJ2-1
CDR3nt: TGTGCCAGCAGCGTAGGAGTTTGGGACACCAGCTCCTACAATGAGCAGTTCTTC
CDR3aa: CASSVGVWDTSSYNEQFF

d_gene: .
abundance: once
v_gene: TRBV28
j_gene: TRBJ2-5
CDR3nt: TGTGCCAGCAGTTTATGGGAGACAGGTGAACAAGAGACCCAGTACTTC
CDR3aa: CASSLWETGEQETQYF

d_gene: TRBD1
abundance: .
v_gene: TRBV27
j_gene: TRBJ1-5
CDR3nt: TGTGCCAGCAGTTTAATTTGGGACAGGGCCAGTCAGCCCCAGCATTTT
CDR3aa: CASSLIWDRASQPQHF

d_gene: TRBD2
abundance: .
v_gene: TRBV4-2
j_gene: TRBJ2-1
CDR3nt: TGTGCCAGCAGCCAATATGGAACGGGAGGCACGGATGAGCAGTTCTTC
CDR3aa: CASSQYGTGGTDEQFF

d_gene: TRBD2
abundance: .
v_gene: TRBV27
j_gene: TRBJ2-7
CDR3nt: TGTGCCAGCAGTTTAAGTTCTAGCGGGATCGAGCAGTACTTC
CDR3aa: CASSLSSSGIEQYF

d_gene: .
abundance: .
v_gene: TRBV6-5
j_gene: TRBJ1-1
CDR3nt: TGTGCCAGCAGTTACTCGGCCGGGGTTGCTGAAGCTTTCTTT
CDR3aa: CASSYSAGVAEAFF

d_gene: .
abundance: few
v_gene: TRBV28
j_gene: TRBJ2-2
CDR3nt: TGTGCCAGCTTGGCAGGGCAGGACACCGGGGAGCTGTTTTTT
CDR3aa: CASLAGQDTGELFF

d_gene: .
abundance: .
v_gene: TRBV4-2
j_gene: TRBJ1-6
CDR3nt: TGTGCCAGCAGCCAAGATTTAGGACAGCCACCCCTCCACTTT
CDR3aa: CASSQDLGQPPLHF

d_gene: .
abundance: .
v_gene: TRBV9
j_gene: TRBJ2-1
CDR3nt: TGTGCCAGCAGCCAGGATGGACAAGGGGCCAATGAGCAGTTCTTC
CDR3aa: CASSQDGQGANEQFF

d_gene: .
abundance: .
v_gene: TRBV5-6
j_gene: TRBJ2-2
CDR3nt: TGTGCCAGCAGCTTGGGGGAAGCCCGGAGGGCGAACACCGGGGAGCTGTTTTTT
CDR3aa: CASSLGEARRANTGELFF

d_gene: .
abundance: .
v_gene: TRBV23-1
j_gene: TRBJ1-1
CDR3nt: TGCGCCAGCAATGTACCCTCAGGAAGCAACACTGAAGCTTTCTTT
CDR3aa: CASNVPSGSNTEAFF

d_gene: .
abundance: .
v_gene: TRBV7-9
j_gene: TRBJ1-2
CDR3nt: TGTGCCAGCAGCTTTTCGATTACGGATGGCTACACCTTC
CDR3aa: CASSFSITDGYTF

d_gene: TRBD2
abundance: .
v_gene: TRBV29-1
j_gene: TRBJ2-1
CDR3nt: TGCAGCGTTGCCACTACTAGCGGGAGCTCCTACAATGAGCAGTTCTTC
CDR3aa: CSVATTSGSSYNEQFF

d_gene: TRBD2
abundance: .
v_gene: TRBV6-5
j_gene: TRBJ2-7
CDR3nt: TGTGCCAGCAGTTACCTAGCGGGAGGCCACGTGTCGAAGCAGTACTTC
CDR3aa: CASSYLAGGHVSKQYF

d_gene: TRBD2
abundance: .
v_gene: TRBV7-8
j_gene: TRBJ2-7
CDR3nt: TGTGCCAGCAGCCCAACGGCGGGAGGGCCTGGGACCTACGAGCAGTACTTC
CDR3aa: CASSPTAGGPGTYEQYF

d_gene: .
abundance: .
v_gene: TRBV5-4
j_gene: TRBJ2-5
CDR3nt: TGTGCCAGCAGCTTGTTTTCAGGCCAAGAGACCCAGTACTTC
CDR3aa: CASSLFSGQETQYF

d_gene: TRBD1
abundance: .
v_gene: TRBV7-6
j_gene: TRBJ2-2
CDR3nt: TGTGCCAGCAGCTTAGGACAGGGGAACACCGGGGAGCTGTTTTTT
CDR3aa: CASSLGQGNTGELFF

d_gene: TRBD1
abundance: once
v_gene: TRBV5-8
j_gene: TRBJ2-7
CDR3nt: TGTGCCAGCAATCCTCCCGACAGGGTAAGCTACGAGCAGTACTTC
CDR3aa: CASNPPDRVSYEQYF

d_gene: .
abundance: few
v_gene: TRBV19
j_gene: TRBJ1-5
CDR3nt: TGTGCCAGTAGTAACCTGACAAATGCTATATCAAAGCCCCAGCATTTT
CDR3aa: CASSNLTNAISKPQHF

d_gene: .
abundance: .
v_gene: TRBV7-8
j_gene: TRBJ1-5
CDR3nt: TGTGCCAGCAGCTCTATAGGAGGAGACAATCAGCCCCAGCATTTT
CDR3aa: CASSSIGGDNQPQHF

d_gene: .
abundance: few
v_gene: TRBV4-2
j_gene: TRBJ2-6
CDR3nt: TGTGCCAGCAGCCAAGGTGGAGTCTCTGGGGCCAACGTCCTGACTTTC
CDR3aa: CASSQGGVSGANVLTF

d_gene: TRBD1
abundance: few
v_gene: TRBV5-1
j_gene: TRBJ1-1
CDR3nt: TGCGCCAGCAGCTTGGAAGGGACAGGGCGGACTGAAGCTTTCTTT
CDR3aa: CASSLEGTGRTEAFF

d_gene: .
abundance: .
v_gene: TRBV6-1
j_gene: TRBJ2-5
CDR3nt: TGTGCCAGCAGTGATCGTACAGAGTACCAAGAGACCCAGTACTTC
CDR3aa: CASSDRTEYQETQYF

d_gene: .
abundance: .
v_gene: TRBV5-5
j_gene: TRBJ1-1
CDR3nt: TGTGCCAGCAGCTTTGCGGGGGGAGACACTGAAGCTTTCTTT
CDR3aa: CASSFAGGDTEAFF

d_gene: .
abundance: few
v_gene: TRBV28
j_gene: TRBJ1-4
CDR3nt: TGTGCCAGCACCCCTGGGGGCCTCCTCACAACTAATGAAAAACTGTTTTTT
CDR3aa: CASTPGGLLTTNEKLFF

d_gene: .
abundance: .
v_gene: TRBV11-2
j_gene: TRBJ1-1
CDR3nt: TGTGCCAGCAGCCGGGGTTCGGGTCCGCTGTTTTTCGCTTTCTTT
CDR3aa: CASSRGSGPLFFAFF

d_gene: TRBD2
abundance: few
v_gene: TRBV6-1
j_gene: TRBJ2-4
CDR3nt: TGTGCCAGCAGTGAAGCCACCGGGACTAGCGGGAAGGAGTACTTC
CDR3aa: CASSEATGTSGKEYF

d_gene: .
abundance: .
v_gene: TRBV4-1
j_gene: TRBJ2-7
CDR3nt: TGCGCCAGCAGCCAAGAGTGGGAGGGGGCCTACGAGCAGTACTTC
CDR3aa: CASSQEWEGAYEQYF

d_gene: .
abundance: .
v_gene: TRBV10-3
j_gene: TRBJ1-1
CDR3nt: TGTGCCATCAAAAGGGGACAGAACACTGAAGCTTTCTTT
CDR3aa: CAIKRGQNTEAFF

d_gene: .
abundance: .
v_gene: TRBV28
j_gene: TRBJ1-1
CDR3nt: TGTGCCAGCAGTTTACCGGGGGTGGGTGAAGCTTTCTTT
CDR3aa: CASSLPGVGEAFF

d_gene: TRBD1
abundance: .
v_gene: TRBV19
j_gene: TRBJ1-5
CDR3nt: TGTGCCAGTAGCGAAACAACGGGGACAGGTAGCAATCAGCCCCAGCATTTT
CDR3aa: CASSETTGTGSNQPQHF

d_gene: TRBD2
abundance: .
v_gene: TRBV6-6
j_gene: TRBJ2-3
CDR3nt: TGTGCCAGCACCGGGGGAGGGCCCGGCACAGATACGCAGTATTTT
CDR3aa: CASTGGGPGTDTQYF

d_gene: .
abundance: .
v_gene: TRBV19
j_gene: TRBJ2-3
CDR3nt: TGTGCCAGTAGTATAGGGACAGCAGGCACAGATACGCAGTATTTT
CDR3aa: CASSIGTAGTDTQYF

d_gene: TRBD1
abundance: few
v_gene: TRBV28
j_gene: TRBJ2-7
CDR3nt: TGTGCCAGCAGTTTACTTTCGGCAGGGGGCTCCTACGAGCAGTACTTC
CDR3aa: CASSLLSAGGSYEQYF

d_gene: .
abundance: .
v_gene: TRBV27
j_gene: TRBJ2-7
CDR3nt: TGTGCCAGCAGTCGTGCGGCAGGGATGAATCTTGTCGAGCAGTACTTC
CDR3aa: CASSRAAGMNLVEQYF

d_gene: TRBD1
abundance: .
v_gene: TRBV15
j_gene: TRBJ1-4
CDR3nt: TGTGCCACCAGCAGAGATCTAAGGACAGGGTCCGAAAAACTGTTTTTT
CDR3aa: CATSRDLRTGSEKLFF